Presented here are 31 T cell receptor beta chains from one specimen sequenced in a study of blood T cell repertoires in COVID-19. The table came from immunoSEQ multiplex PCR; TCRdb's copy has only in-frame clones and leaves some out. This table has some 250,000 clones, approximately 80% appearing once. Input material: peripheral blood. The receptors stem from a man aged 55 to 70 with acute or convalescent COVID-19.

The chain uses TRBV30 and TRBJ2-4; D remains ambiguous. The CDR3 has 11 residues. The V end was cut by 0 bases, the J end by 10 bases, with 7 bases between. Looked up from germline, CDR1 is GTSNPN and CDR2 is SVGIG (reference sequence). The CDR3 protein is CAWSVAGIQYF. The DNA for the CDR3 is TGTGCCTGGAGTGTAGCCGGTATTCAGTACTTC.

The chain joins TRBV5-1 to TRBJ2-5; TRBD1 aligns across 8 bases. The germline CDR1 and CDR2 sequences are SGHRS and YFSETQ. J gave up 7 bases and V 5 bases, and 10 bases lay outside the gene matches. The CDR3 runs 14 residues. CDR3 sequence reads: CASSMAQGGATQYF. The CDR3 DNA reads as TGCGCCAGCAGTATGGCACAGGGGGGTGCGACCCAGTACTTC.

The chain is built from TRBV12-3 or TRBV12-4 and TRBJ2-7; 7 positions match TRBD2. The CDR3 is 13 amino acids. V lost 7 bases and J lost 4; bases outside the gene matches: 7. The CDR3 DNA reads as TGTGCCAGCAAGCTAGGACTAGAATACGAGCAGTACTTC. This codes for CASKLGLEYEQYF.

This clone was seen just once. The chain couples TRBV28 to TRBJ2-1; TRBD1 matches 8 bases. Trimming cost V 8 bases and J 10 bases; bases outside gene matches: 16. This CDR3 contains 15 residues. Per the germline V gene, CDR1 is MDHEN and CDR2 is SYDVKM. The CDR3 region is CASDQGANYRREQFF. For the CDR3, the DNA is TGTGCCAGCGATCAGGGGGCGAATTACAGGAGGGAGCAGTTCTTC. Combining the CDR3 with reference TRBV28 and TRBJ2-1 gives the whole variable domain DVKVTQSSRYLVKRTGEKVFLECVQDMDHENMFWYRQDPGLGLRLIYFSYDVKMKEKGDIPEGYSVSREKKERFSLILESASTNQTSMYLCASDQGANYRREQFFGPGTRLTVL.

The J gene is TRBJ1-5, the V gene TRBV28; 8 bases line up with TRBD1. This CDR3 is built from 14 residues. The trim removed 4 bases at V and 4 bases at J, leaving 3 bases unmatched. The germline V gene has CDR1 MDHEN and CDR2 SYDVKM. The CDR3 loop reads CASSWGTGNQPQHF. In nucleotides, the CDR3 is TGTGCCAGCAGTTGGGGGACAGGAAATCAGCCCCAGCATTTT. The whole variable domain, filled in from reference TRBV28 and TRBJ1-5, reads DVKVTQSSRYLVKRTGEKVFLECVQDMDHENMFWYRQDPGLGLRLIYFSYDVKMKEKGDIPEGYSVSREKKERFSLILESASTNQTSMYLCASSWGTGNQPQHFGDGTRLSIL.

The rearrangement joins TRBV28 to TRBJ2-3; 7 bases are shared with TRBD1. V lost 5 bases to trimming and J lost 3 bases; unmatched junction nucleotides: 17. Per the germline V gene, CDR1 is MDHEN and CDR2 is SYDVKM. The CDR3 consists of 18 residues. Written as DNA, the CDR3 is TGTGCCAGCAGTCAAACGTTCCGACAGGGATGGAGTACAGATACGCAGTATTTT. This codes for CASSQTFRQGWSTDTQYF.

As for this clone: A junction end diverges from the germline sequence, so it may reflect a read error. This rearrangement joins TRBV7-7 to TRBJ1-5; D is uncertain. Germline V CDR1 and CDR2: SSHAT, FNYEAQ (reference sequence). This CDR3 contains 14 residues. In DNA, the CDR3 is TGTGCTAGCAGCCTTCATCGGGTCCCTCAGCCCCAGCATTTT. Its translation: CASSLHRVPQPQHF. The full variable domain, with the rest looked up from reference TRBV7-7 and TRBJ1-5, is GAGVSQSPRYKVTKRGQDVTLRCDPISSHATLYWYQQALGQGPEFLTYFNYEAQPDKSGLPSDRFSAERPEGSISTLTIQRTEQRDSAMYRCASSLHRVPQPQHFGDGTRLSIL.

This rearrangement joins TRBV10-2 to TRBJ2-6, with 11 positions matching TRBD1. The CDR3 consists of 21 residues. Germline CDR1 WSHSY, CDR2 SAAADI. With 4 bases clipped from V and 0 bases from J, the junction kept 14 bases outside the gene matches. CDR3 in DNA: TGCGCCAGCAGTGGGGGGACAGGGGGTAACGGAGTATACTCTGGGGCCAACGTCCTGACTTTC. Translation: CASSGGTGGNGVYSGANVLTF.

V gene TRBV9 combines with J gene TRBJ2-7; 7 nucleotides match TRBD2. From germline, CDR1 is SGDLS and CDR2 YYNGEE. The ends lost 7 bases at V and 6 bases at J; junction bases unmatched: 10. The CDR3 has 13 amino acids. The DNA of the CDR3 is TGTGCCAGCCCACCCGGGGGGAGAGGCGAGCAGTACTTC. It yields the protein CASPPGGRGEQYF.

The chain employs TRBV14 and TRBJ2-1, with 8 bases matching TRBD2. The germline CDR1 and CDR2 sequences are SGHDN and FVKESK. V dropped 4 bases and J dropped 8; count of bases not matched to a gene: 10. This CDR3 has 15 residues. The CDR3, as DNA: TGTGCCAGCAGCCCGGGGCTAGCGGGTATCTATGAGCAGTTCTTC. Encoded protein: CASSPGLAGIYEQFF.

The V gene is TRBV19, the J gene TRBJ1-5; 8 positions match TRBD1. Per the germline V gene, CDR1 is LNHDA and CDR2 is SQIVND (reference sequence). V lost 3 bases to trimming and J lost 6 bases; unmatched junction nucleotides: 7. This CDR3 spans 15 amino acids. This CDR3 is CASSIGEQGGQPQHF. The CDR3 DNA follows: TGTGCCAGTAGTATCGGGGAACAGGGGGGTCAGCCCCAGCATTTT.

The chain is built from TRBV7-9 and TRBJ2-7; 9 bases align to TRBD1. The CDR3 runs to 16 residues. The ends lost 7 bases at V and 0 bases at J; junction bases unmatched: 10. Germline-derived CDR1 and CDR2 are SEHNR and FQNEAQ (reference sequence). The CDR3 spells CASTPKTGGFSYEQYF. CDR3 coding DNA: TGTGCCAGCACCCCCAAGACAGGGGGTTTCTCCTACGAGCAGTACTTC.

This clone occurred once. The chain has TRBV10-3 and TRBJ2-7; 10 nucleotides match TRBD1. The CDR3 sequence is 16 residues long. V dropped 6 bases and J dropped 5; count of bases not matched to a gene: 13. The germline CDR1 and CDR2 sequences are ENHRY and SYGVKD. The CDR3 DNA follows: TGTGCCATCAGGGGAGACGGACAGGGGGTTAGCGACGAGCAGTACTTC. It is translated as CAIRGDGQGVSDEQYF.

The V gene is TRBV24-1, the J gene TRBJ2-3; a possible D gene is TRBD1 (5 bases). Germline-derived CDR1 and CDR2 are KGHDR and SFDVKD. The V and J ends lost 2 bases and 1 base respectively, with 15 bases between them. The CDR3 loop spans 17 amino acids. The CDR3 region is CATSDSTLGLGTDTQYF. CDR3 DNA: TGTGCCACCAGTGATTCCACCTTGGGGCTCGGCACAGATACGCAGTATTTT.

This CDR3 reads CASSLGTQGAGHEQFF. Here the CDR3 DNA reads TGCGCCAGCAGCTTGGGGACTCAGGGGGCCGGCCATGAGCAGTTCTTC. The V and J genes are TRBV5-1 and TRBJ2-1, with 8 bases fitting TRBD1. The CDR3 loop spans 16 amino acids. V was pared by 0 bases and J by 8 bases, with 10 bases of the junction left unmatched. CDR1 and CDR2 (germline): SGHRS, YFSETQ.

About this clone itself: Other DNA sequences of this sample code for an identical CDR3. The DNA for the CDR3 is TGTGCCATCAGCCGAACAGGGAGCCAAGAGACCCAGTACTTC. Residues: CAISRTGSQETQYF. The V and J genes are TRBV10-3 and TRBJ2-5; D is perhaps TRBD1 (6 bases). Germline CDR1 ENHRY, CDR2 SYGVKD. CDR3 length: 14 amino acids. Deletions cut 6 bases from V and 1 base from J, with 12 bases between.

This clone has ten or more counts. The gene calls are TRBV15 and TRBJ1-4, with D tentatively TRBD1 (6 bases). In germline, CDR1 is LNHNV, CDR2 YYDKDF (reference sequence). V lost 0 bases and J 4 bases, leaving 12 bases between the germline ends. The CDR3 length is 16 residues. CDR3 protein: CATSRDGGAGNEKLFF. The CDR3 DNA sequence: TGTGCCACCAGCAGAGATGGGGGGGCCGGTAATGAAAAACTGTTTTTT.

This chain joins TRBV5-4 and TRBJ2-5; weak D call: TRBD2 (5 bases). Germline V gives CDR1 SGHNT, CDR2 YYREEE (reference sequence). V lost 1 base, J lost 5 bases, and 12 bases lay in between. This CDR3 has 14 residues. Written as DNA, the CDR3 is TGTGCCAGCAGCTTGTGGCCTGGCGGGGAGACCCAGTACTTC. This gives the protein CASSLWPGGETQYF.

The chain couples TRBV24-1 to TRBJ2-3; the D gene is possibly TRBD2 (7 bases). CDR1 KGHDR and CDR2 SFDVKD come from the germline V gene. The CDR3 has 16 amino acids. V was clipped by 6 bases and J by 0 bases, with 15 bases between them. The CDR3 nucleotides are TGTGCCACCAGTTCGACTGCGGGGGCGAGCACAGATACGCAGTATTTT. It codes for CATSSTAGASTDTQYF.

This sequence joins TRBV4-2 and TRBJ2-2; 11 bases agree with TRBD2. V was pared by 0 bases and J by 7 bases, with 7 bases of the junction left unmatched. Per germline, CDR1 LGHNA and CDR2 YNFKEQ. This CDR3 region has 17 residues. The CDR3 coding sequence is TGTGCCAGCAGCCAAGATCTACTAGCGGGAGAGAGCGGGGAGCTGTTTTTT. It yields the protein CASSQDLLAGESGELFF.

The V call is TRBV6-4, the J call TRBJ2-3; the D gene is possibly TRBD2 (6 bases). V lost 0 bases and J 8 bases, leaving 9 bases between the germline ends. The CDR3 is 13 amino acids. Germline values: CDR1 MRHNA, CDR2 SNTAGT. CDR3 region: CASSDSGGVTQYF. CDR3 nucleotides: TGTGCCAGCAGTGACTCCGGGGGAGTTACGCAGTATTTT.

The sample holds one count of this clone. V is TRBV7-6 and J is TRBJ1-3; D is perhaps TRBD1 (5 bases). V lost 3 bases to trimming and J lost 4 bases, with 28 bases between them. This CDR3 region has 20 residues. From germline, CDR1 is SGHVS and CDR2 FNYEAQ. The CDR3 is CASSLSTRHGRGAGGNTIYF. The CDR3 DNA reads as TGTGCCAGCAGCTTGTCCACCCGACATGGGAGGGGCGCGGGGGGAAACACCATATATTTT. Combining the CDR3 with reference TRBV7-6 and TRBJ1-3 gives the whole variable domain GAGVSQSPRYKVTKRGQDVALRCDPISGHVSLYWYRQALGQGPEFLTYFNYEAQQDKSGLPNDRFSAERPEGSISTLTIQRTEQRDSAMYRCASSLSTRHGRGAGGNTIYFGEGSWLTVV.

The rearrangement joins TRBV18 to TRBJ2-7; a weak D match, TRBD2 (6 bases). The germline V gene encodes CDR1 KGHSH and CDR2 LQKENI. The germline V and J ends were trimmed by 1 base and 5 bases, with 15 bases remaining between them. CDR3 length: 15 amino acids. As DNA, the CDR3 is TGTGCCAGCTCACCACGACGGACTACATCGAACGAGCAGTACTTC. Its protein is CASSPRRTTSNEQYF. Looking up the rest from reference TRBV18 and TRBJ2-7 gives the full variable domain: NAGVMQNPRHLVRRRGQEARLRCSPMKGHSHVYWYRQLPEEGLKFMVYLQKENIIDESGMPKERFSAEFPKEGPSILRIQQVVRGDSAAYFCASSPRRTTSNEQYFGPGTRLTVT.

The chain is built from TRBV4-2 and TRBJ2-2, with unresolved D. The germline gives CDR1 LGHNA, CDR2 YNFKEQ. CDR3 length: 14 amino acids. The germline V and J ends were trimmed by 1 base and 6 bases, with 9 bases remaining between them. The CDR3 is CASSQAPRPGELFF. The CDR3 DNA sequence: TGTGCCAGCAGCCAAGCGCCGCGCCCCGGGGAGCTGTTTTTT.

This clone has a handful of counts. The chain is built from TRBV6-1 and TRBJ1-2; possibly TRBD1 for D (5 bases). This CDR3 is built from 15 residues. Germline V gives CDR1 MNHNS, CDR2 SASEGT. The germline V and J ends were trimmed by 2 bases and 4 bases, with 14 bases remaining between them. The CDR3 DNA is TGTGCCAGCAGTGAACCCCGGGGGGGTAGCTATGGCTACACCTTC. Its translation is CASSEPRGGSYGYTF.

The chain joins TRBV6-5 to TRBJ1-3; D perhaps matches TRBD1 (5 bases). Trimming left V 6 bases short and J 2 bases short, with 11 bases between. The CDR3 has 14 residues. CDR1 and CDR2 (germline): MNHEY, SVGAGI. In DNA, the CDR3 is TGTGCCAGCAGCCCACAGGTGCCTGGAAACACCATATATTTT. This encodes CASSPQVPGNTIYF.

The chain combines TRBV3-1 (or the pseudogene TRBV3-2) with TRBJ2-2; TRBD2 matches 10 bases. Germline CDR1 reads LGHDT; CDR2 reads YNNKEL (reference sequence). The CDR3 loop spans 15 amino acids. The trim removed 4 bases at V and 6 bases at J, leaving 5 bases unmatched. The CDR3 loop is CASSPRLAGAGELFF. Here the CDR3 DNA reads TGTGCCAGCAGCCCCCGACTAGCGGGCGCCGGGGAGCTGTTTTTT.

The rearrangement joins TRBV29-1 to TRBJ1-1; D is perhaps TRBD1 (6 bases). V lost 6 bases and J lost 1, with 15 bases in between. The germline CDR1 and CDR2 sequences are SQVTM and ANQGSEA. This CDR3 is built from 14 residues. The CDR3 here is CSVREDSRNTEAFF. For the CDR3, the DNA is TGCAGCGTCAGAGAGGACAGCCGGAACACTGAAGCTTTCTTT. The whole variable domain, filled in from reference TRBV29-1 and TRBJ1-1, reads SAVISQKPSRDICQRGTSLTIQCQVDSQVTMMFWYRQQPGQSLTLIATANQGSEATYESGFVIDKFPISRPNLTFSTLTVSNMSPEDSSIYLCSVREDSRNTEAFFGQGTRLTVV.

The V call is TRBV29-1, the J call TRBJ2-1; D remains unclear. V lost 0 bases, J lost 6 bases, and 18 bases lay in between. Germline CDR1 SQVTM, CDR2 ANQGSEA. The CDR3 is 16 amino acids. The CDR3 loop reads CSVEDFARGISNEQFF. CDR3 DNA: TGCAGCGTTGAAGATTTCGCGAGAGGAATCAGCAATGAGCAGTTCTTC.

DNA of the CDR3: TGTGCCAGCAGTCAGGGGTTTACTGGAAACACCATATATTTT. Encoded protein: CASSQGFTGNTIYF. V usage is TRBV6-5 and J usage is TRBJ1-3, with D possibly being TRBD1 (6 bases). From germline, CDR1 is MNHEY and CDR2 SVGAGI. The CDR3 totals 14 residues. Deletions cut 5 bases from V and 2 bases from J, with 10 bases between.

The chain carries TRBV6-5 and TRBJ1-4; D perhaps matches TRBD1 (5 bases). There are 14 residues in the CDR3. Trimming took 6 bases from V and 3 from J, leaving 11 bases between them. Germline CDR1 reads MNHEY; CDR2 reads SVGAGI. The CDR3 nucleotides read TGTGCCAGCAGCGGGACGGGGGCTAATGAAAAACTGTTTTTT. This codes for CASSGTGANEKLFF.